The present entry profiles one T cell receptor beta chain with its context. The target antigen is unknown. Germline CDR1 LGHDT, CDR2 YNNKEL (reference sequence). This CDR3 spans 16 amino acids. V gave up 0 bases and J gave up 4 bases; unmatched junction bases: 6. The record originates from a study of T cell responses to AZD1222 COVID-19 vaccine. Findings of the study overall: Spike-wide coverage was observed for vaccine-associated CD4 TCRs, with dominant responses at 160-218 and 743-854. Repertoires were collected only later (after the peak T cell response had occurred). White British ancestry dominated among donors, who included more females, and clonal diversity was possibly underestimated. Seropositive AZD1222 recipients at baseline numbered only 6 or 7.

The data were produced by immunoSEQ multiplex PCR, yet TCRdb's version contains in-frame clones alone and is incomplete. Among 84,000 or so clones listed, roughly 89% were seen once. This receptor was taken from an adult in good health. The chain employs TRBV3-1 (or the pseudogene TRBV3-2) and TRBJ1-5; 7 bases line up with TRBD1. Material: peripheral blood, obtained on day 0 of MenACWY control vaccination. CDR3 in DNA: TGTGCCAGCAGCCAAGATCAAGGGGGCGCAAATCAGCCCCAGCATTTT. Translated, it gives CASSQDQGGANQPQHF.